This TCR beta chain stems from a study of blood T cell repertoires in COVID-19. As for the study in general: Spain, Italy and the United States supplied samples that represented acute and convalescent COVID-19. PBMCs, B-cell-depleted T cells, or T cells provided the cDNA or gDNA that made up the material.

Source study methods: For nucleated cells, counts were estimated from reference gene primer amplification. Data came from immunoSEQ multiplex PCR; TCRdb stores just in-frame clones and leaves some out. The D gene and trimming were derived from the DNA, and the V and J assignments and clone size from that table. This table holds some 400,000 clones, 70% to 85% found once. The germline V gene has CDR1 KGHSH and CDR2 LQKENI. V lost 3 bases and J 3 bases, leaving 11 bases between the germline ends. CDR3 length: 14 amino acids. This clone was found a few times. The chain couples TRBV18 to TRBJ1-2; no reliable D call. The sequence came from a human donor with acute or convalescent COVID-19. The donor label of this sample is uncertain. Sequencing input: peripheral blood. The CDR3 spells CASSPRYEDYGYTF. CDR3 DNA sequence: TGTGCCAGCTCACCGAGGTACGAGGACTATGGCTACACCTTC.